The entry below gives a single T cell receptor (beta chain) sequence along with its context. This clonotype was counted at least ten times. The target of this receptor is not known. No base quality values were provided; no much bigger clone lies one nucleotide off. To synthesize cDNA, template-switch 5'RACE was performed with a primer carrying a 10-nucleotide random unique molecular identifier so that each TCR transcript was tagged. Every sequencing run yielded over 200 million TCR-beta sequences covering 15-18 subjects. The RNeasy kit was used for extraction of total RNA. Using the KAPA Real-time Library Amplification kit, TCR-beta VDJ regions were amplified with primers for the TCR constant region and the 5'RACE anchor. Sample indexes and Illumina adaptors were added in a first PCR, after which library yield was increased in a second PCR. After Ampure bead purification, the TCR product of roughly 650 bp was size-selected on a 2% E-gel SizeSelection system. Before pooling, libraries had their quality checked on a Bioanalyzer, their concentration measured with Qubit, and their quantity determined with the Kapa Library Quantification kit. Paired-end 2 x 150 bp sequencing of the libraries was performed on an Illumina HiSeq 2500. To increase sequence diversity, about 23-30% phiX was spiked into each library pool. The authors' pipeline ran thus. Quality-filtered reads were processed with the UMI-based MiGEC pipeline, and over 75% of raw TCR sequences were removed by the MiGEC pipeline during error correction. IMGT germline references were used for aligning VDJ genes, and each clonotype was defined as a unique CDR3 amino acid sequence together with its V-J genes. Clonal expansion, Shannon diversity and CDR3 relatedness were evaluated with VDJtools (CalcPairwiseDistances, ClusterSamples), while phylogenetic trees were built in CLCbio workbench. Using coefficient-of-variation modelling across technical triplicates, the study counted a clone as expanded if it had at least 8 unique UMIs. The raw public reads went through TCRdb reprocessing: fastp at Q25, MiXCR clone calling, in-frame beta chains kept. CDR3 protein sequences are deduplicated, and each keeps its most common genes and DNA. Here the V and J calls rest on TCRdb's processing, not on the authors' analysis. Across this sample there are 65,000 to 85,000 distinct CDR3 sequences, with approximately 5.8% seen only once. The biggest ten clones account for approximately 8% of the sample.

The sample originates from a study of neurological immune-mediated disorders (dated by TCRdb to the late 2010s). Notes on the research overall: Of the approximately 34 multiple sclerosis patients, roughly 30 had relapsing-remitting MS and 3 had secondary progressive MS. Peripheral blood TCR-beta repertoires from HTLV-I-associated myelopathy (HAM/TSP) patients, multiple sclerosis patients and healthy controls were compared by UMI-based sequencing. Longitudinal HAM/TSP donors and healthy donors each had 3 time-points at intervals of about 3-45 months. The 90 to 110 TCR-beta libraries covered PBMC samples along with longitudinal samples, technical triplicates, and paired sorted CD4+ and CD8+ T-cell subsets. The cohort comprised 65 to 75 subjects: roughly 15 HAM/TSP patients, approximately 34 multiple sclerosis patients and 20 healthy controls. Broad study findings and their caveats: In phylogenetic analysis, the repertoires of 18 of 34 MS patients grouped into a cluster of related CDR3 sequences, which suggests a possible signature at the repertoire level. No clinical or MRI features were associated with the MS cluster, and the authors said that larger cohorts are needed. No identical CDR3 amino acid sequences were found to be shared among expanded clones across subjects, suggesting that TCR-beta repertoires were private in all groups. TCR clonal expansion was greatest in HAM/TSP patients and smallest in MS patients, who ranked below even healthy controls.

The germline V gene yields MDHEN for CDR1 and SYDVKM for CDR2. The germline ends are 17 bases apart after V is trimmed by 8 bases and J by 4 bases. The CDR3 has 14 amino acids, counting the end cysteine and phenylalanine. The retained sequence is limited to the CDR3, 42 bases, with the frame set at the first base. Explained via the paper, the time point label denotes: longitudinal time-point 2. For unsorted PBMC libraries, 2 million PBMCs were used after storage in RNAlater at -80 degrees C until RNA extraction. The multiple sclerosis patients were enrolled in a US clinical protocol that used magnetic resonance imaging to evaluate disease progression. Peripheral blood underwent Ficoll-Hypaque density gradient centrifugation to isolate PBMCs, which were then cryopreserved in liquid nitrogen.

This sequence was found in a woman aged 60-75 years with multiple sclerosis. Sequenced sample: PBMCs. Recombination joined TRBV28 with TRBJ1-2, with the D gene not confidently named. Read as DNA, the sequence is TGTGCCAGCGTGGAGGGAGAGGCTGTCTATGGCTACACCTTC. Its protein reads: CASVEGEAVYGYTF.